This TCR beta chain was documented in a study of T cell responses to AZD1222 COVID-19 vaccine. The assay was immunoSEQ multiplex PCR, and TCRdb's table has in-frame clones only and misses some. Here the sample spans fewer than 180,000 clones, approximately 90% being singletons. Looked up from germline, CDR1 is MNHEY and CDR2 is SMNVEV (reference sequence). The V gene lost 8 bases and the J gene lost 4 bases, with 17 bases spanning the gap. The CDR3 spans 14 residues. This TCR came from an adult who received the AZD1222 COVID-19 vaccine. Sequencing used peripheral blood, obtained 28 days after the second AZD1222 dose. This chain connects TRBV27 to TRBJ1-2; D remains ambiguous. CDR3 sequence: CASGPGFLRYGYTF. The CDR3 DNA is TGTGCCAGCGGCCCCGGCTTTCTCCGCTATGGCTACACCTTC.